The 31 T cell receptor beta chains below were found in one sample sequenced in a study of OX40 agonist ivuxolimab in advanced cancers. Assay: immunoSEQ multiplex PCR; the TCRdb copy retains only in-frame clones and omits some. This sample has some 70,000 clones, with 82% found just once. Sample: CD4+ or CD8+ T cells sorted from blood, taken in a trial of the OX40 agonist ivuxolimab. The origin of the receptors is an adult with an advanced solid tumor such as melanoma, head and neck, liver or kidney cancer.

This chain links TRBV15 with TRBJ2-5; D unclear. With 1 base removed from V and 5 bases from J, the gap between germline ends came to 8 bases. CDR1 is LNHNV and CDR2 is YYDKDF in the germline V gene (reference sequence). The CDR3 length is 13 residues. The CDR3 sequence: CATSRAFEETQYF. CDR3 DNA: TGTGCCACCAGCAGAGCCTTTGAGGAGACCCAGTACTTC.

CDR3: CASSLSQVLGYTF. The CDR3 DNA reads as TGTGCCAGCAGTTTGTCACAGGTGCTTGGCTACACCTTC. The rearrangement links TRBV28 to TRBJ1-2, with D maybe TRBD1 (5 bases). This CDR3 contains 13 residues. Trimming took off 3 bases at V and 7 bases at J, with 12 bases between the two ends. Germline V gene data show CDR1 as MDHEN and CDR2 as SYDVKM.

The genes are TRBV28 and TRBJ2-7; perhaps D is TRBD1 or TRBD2 (5 bases each). Deletions cut 1 base from V and 3 bases from J, with 10 bases between. The CDR3 runs to 14 residues. Germline values: CDR1 MDHEN, CDR2 SYDVKM. The CDR3 DNA reads TGTGCCAGCAGTTTATCGGGACCGGGCTACGAGCAGTACTTC. As protein: CASSLSGPGYEQYF.

In its sample, this clone was seen once. The rearrangement links TRBV4-3 to TRBJ2-3; tentative D call: TRBD2 (5 bases). Germline V CDR1 and CDR2: LGHNA, YSLEER. The CDR3 covers 14 residues. Trimming left V 1 base short and J 0 bases short, with 5 bases between. CDR3 residues: CASSQASSTDTQYF. The CDR3 DNA is TGCGCCAGCAGCCAAGCTAGCAGCACAGATACGCAGTATTTT.

The chain combines TRBV19 with TRBJ2-2; TRBD1 aligns across 7 bases. This CDR3 region has 17 residues. The germline V gene has CDR1 LNHDA and CDR2 SQIVND (reference sequence). With 5 bases clipped from V and 5 bases from J, the junction kept 14 bases outside the gene matches. CDR3 nucleotide sequence: TGTGCCAGTAGTTTGACCTTCACAGGGGCGAGGACCGGGGAGCTGTTTTTT. This sequence encodes CASSLTFTGARTGELFF.

V and J are TRBV18 and TRBJ1-1, with D maybe TRBD1 (6 bases). CDR3 length equals 15 residues. The germline CDR1 and CDR2 sequences are KGHSH and LQKENI. The germline V and J ends were trimmed by 3 bases and 1 base, with 12 bases remaining between them. CDR3 in amino acids: CASSPPPGQNTEAFF. In nucleotides, the CDR3 is TGTGCCAGCTCACCTCCTCCGGGACAGAACACTGAAGCTTTCTTT. Variable domain in full (rest from reference TRBV18 and TRBJ1-1): NAGVMQNPRHLVRRRGQEARLRCSPMKGHSHVYWYRQLPEEGLKFMVYLQKENIIDESGMPKERFSAEFPKEGPSILRIQQVVRGDSAAYFCASSPPPGQNTEAFFGQGTRLTVV.

This clone showed up just a few times. The genes are TRBV19 and TRBJ1-5; tentative D call: TRBD1 (5 bases). The CDR3 totals 14 residues. Trimming shortened V by 9 bases and J by 0 bases, and 12 bases separated the two germline ends. Germline V gives CDR1 LNHDA, CDR2 SQIVND (reference sequence). The CDR3, as DNA: TGTGCCAGCAGGGACGTACCTAGCAATCAGCCCCAGCATTTT. Protein product: CASRDVPSNQPQHF.

This chain uses TRBV5-1 with TRBJ2-6; 8 bases line up with TRBD1. The J segment lost 1 base and the V segment lost 0 bases, leaving 3 bases of the junction unmatched. Per germline, CDR1 SGHRS and CDR2 YFSETQ. The CDR3 consists of 17 residues. CDR3 sequence reads: CASSLAGQGSGANVLTF. The CDR3 DNA is TGCGCCAGCAGCTTGGCTGGACAGGGATCTGGGGCCAACGTCCTGACTTTC. Supplemented by reference TRBV5-1 and TRBJ2-6, the full variable domain reads KAGVTQTPRYLIKTRGQQVTLSCSPISGHRSVSWYQQTPGQGLQFLFEYFSETQRNKGNFPGRFSGRQFSNSRSEMNVSTLELGDSALYLCASSLAGQGSGANVLTFGAGSRLTVL.

This clone has just a few counts. This chain links TRBV19 with TRBJ1-6; D call uncertain. The V and J ends lost 3 bases and 7 bases respectively, with 10 bases between them. Looked up from germline, CDR1 is LNHDA and CDR2 is SQIVND (reference sequence). This CDR3 comprises 14 residues. The CDR3 nucleotides read TGTGCCAGTAGTATCTTTACTGTGAATTCACCCCTCCACTTT. It codes for CASSIFTVNSPLHF.

This clone appeared a few times. The CDR3 nucleotides read TGTGCCAGCAGCTCCTCGGGACAGGGTACCCATGGCTACACCTTC. Protein product: CASSSSGQGTHGYTF. The rearrangement uses TRBV2 and TRBJ1-2, with 9 bases identical to TRBD1. Trimming took 6 bases from V and 6 from J; bases not matched to a gene: 11. The CDR3 has 15 residues. Per germline, CDR1 SNHLY and CDR2 FYNNEI.

This clone was seen only once. V gene TRBV6-1 combines with J gene TRBJ2-7; 7 bases line up with TRBD2. Losses at the gene ends were 7 bases for V and 2 bases for J; bases not matched to a gene: 5. The germline V gene has CDR1 MNHNS and CDR2 SASEGT. This CDR3 spans 13 amino acids. This CDR3 reads CASTPSGTYEQYF. In nucleotides, the CDR3 is TGTGCCAGCACCCCCAGCGGGACCTACGAGCAGTACTTC.

The chain couples TRBV19 to TRBJ1-1; D gene ambiguous. CDR1 and CDR2 from the germline V gene are LNHDA and SQIVND (reference sequence). This CDR3 is built from 11 residues. Trimming cost V 8 bases and J 6 bases, with 10 bases left between them. DNA for the CDR3: TGTGCCAGTTCTCATATCGCTGAAGCTTTCTTT. Protein product: CASSHIAEAFF.

To note about this clone: This same CDR3 is encoded by further DNA sequences in the sample. The rearrangement joins TRBV5-5 to TRBJ1-5, with 8 bases fitting TRBD1. The germline gives CDR1 SGHKS, CDR2 YYEKEE (reference sequence). V dropped 4 bases and J dropped 4; count of bases not matched to a gene: 1. There are 13 residues in the CDR3. The chain's CDR3 is CASSRDRNQPQHF. In nucleotides, the CDR3 is TGTGCCAGCAGCCGGGACAGGAATCAGCCCCAGCATTTT. Variable domain in full (rest from reference TRBV5-5 and TRBJ1-5): DAGVTQSPTHLIKTRGQQVTLRCSPISGHKSVSWYQQVLGQGPQFIFQYYEKEERGRGNFPDRFSARQFPNYSSELNVNALLLGDSALYLCASSRDRNQPQHFGDGTRLSIL.

The V call is TRBV9, the J call TRBJ2-1; 9 bases fit TRBD2. This CDR3 contains 16 residues. Germline CDR1 reads SGDLS; CDR2 reads YYNGEE. Germline trimming cut 4 bases from V and 4 bases from J; bases unmatched to any gene: 9. Here the CDR3 DNA reads TGTGCCAGCAGCTTGTCCGGGACTAGCAGATACAATGAGCAGTTCTTC. Translation gives CASSLSGTSRYNEQFF.

This chain joins TRBV7-9 and TRBJ2-1, with D possibly matching TRBD2 (5 bases). The CDR3 has 15 residues. V lost 2 bases and J 3 bases, leaving 11 bases between the germline ends. Germline lookup yields CDR1 SEHNR and CDR2 FQNEAQ (reference sequence). The CDR3 bases are TGTGCCAGCAGCTTATTACCGGGGAACTACAATGAGCAGTTCTTC. Its translation: CASSLLPGNYNEQFF.

This clone was detected only once. This sequence joins TRBV5-1 and TRBJ1-2; no firm D call. This CDR3 region has 14 residues. From germline, CDR1 is SGHRS and CDR2 YFSETQ. V shed 1 base and J shed 4 bases, with 11 bases lying between them. The chain's CDR3 is CASSLNGALYGYTF. CDR3 DNA sequence: TGCGCCAGCAGCTTGAACGGTGCCCTCTATGGCTACACCTTC.

V usage is TRBV4-1 and J usage is TRBJ2-1; D might be TRBD2 (5 bases). Deletions cut 2 bases from V and 9 bases from J, with 20 bases between. The length of the CDR3 is 16 residues. CDR1 and CDR2 (germline): MGHRA, YSYEKL. The CDR3 nucleotides are TGCGCCAGCAGCCAATGGTCGGGAACCTTTATTGGTGAGCAGTTCTTC. Its protein is CASSQWSGTFIGEQFF.

DNA for the CDR3: TGTGCCAGCTCCCCGGGACTAGCGGGAGACACGCAGTATTTT. This translates into CASSPGLAGDTQYF. The chain joins TRBV7-9 to TRBJ2-3, with 14 bases aligning to TRBD2. After removal of 8 bases from V and 9 bases from J, the junction contained 7 bases not matched to a gene. This CDR3 comprises 14 residues. The germline gives CDR1 SEHNR, CDR2 FQNEAQ (reference sequence).

The chain recombines TRBV7-2 with TRBJ1-5; D remains unclear. From germline, CDR1 is SGHTA and CDR2 FQGNSA. This CDR3 has 14 residues. V lost 7 bases and J 2 bases, leaving 12 bases between the germline ends. The CDR3 loop is CASTQVWGNQPQHF. CDR3 DNA: TGTGCCAGCACCCAGGTTTGGGGCAATCAGCCCCAGCATTTT.

The chain employs TRBV7-8 and TRBJ2-3; D assignment may be TRBD1 or TRBD2 (5 bases each). CDR1 is SGHVS and CDR2 is FQNEAQ in the germline V gene. Trimming removed 8 bases from V and 6 bases from J, with 9 bases in between. The CDR3 covers 11 residues. The CDR3 DNA is TGTGCCAGCGGGGGTGGGGATACGCAGTATTTT. Its protein product is CASGGGDTQYF.

This sequence joins TRBV7-9 and TRBJ1-5; D call uncertain. The CDR3 has 12 amino acids. Germline CDR1 SEHNR, CDR2 FQNEAQ (reference sequence). The V gene lost 5 bases and the J gene lost 3 bases, with 5 bases spanning the gap. The CDR3 DNA sequence: TGTGCCAGCAGCGTGAACAATCAGCCCCAGCATTTT. It is translated as CASSVNNQPQHF.

The chain couples TRBV5-4 to TRBJ1-2; no definite D call. Germline V gene data show CDR1 as SGHNT and CDR2 as YYREEE (reference sequence). This CDR3 comprises 15 residues. With 4 bases removed from V and 8 bases from J, the gap between germline ends came to 21 bases. The chain's CDR3 is CASSATRELTSGYTF. CDR3 sequence (DNA): TGTGCCAGCAGCGCGACGAGGGAACTAACGTCCGGCTACACCTTC.

The chain links TRBV5-8 to TRBJ1-1, with D possibly TRBD1 on 6 matching bases. Germline assignment: CDR1 SGHTS and CDR2 YDEGEE. This CDR3 contains 14 residues. V was pared by 7 bases and J by 4 bases, with 17 bases between. The CDR3: CASLLGALGTEAFF. The CDR3 DNA follows: TGTGCCAGCCTCTTGGGGGCTTTGGGCACTGAAGCTTTCTTT.

The DNA for the CDR3 is TGTGCCAGCAGCTTGGAAGGGCTTAAGGCTTTCTTT. It is translated as CASSLEGLKAFF. V gene TRBV5-4 combines with J gene TRBJ1-1; D unresolved. From germline, CDR1 is SGHNT and CDR2 YYREEE (reference sequence). The CDR3 length is 12 residues. The V gene lost 0 bases and the J gene lost 11 bases, with 11 bases spanning the gap.

CDR3 DNA: TGTGCCAGCAGCTTGGGGGACAGGGGCGGCGATACGCAGTATTTT. Protein sequence: CASSLGDRGGDTQYF. This rearrangement joins TRBV5-5 to TRBJ2-3; 10 bases fit TRBD1. With 0 bases clipped from V and 6 bases from J, the junction kept 4 bases outside the gene matches. CDR1 SGHKS and CDR2 YYEKEE come from the germline V gene (reference sequence). The CDR3 sequence is 15 residues long.

Only one count was recorded for this clone. V usage is TRBV4-1 and J usage is TRBJ1-6; 7 bases line up with TRBD1. Germline V gene sequence: CDR1 MGHRA, CDR2 YSYEKL. This CDR3 spans 15 amino acids. V dropped 1 base and J dropped 7; count of bases not matched to a gene: 4. The CDR3 loop is CASSQGTRGNSPLHF. CDR3 nucleotides: TGCGCCAGCAGCCAAGGGACCAGGGGGAATTCACCCCTCCACTTT.

This chain connects TRBV10-2 to TRBJ2-1, with 7 bases fitting TRBD1. The germline V gene encodes CDR1 WSHSY and CDR2 SAAADI. The trim removed 7 bases at V and 0 bases at J, leaving 3 bases unmatched. The CDR3 extends over 14 amino acids. The CDR3 DNA reads as TGCGCCAGCAAAACAGGGGCCTCCTACAATGAGCAGTTCTTC. It yields the protein CASKTGASYNEQFF.

The V gene is TRBV28, the J gene TRBJ1-1, with a possible D match to TRBD1 (5 bases). Germline lookup yields CDR1 MDHEN and CDR2 SYDVKM. The CDR3 consists of 13 residues. Trimming removed 5 bases from V and 3 bases from J, with 10 bases in between. The CDR3 is CASSPGAYTEAFF. In nucleotides, the CDR3 is TGTGCCAGCAGTCCTGGGGCATACACTGAAGCTTTCTTT.

This clone was seen only a few times. The V call is TRBV7-2, the J call TRBJ1-1, with unresolved D. This CDR3 region has 13 residues. Germline V gene sequence: CDR1 SGHTA, CDR2 FQGNSA. V was shortened by 6 bases and J by 4 bases, with 12 bases between the two germline ends. This CDR3 is CASRLTGSTEAFF. In DNA form, the CDR3 reads TGTGCCAGCAGACTAACGGGTAGCACTGAAGCTTTCTTT.

This chain joins TRBV6-1 and TRBJ1-1, with D perhaps matching TRBD1 (5 bases). V lost 6 bases to trimming and J lost 2 bases, with 10 bases between them. CDR1 is MNHNS and CDR2 is SASEGT in the germline V gene. The CDR3 is 13 amino acids. CDR3 coding DNA: TGTGCCAGCAGGGAGACAGTCAACACTGAAGCTTTCTTT. Amino acids: CASRETVNTEAFF.

The CDR3 DNA sequence: TGTGCCAGCCGCAAAGGGGACGCAGATACGCAGTATTTT. It encodes CASRKGDADTQYF. The chain recombines TRBV7-9 with TRBJ2-3, with D possibly being TRBD1 or TRBD2 (5 bases each). The CDR3 contains 13 residues. V lost 8 bases and J lost 4, with 13 bases in between. CDR1 is SEHNR and CDR2 is FQNEAQ in the germline V gene (reference sequence).